Presented here are 28 T cell receptor beta chains from one specimen sequenced in a study of shared clonotypes between healthy human individuals (dated by TCRdb to 2020 to 2022). CD8 naive samples were obtained by positive selection for CCR7 among CD45RO-negative cells, yielding a CD45RA+CCR7+ population from which TemRA cells were excluded. The method behind the library was the immunoSEQ multiplex PCR assay. The table was pulled from immuneACCESS by TCRdb, which kept in-frame rearrangements only. Such tables lose some clones; where checked, under half of the loss comes from unresolved V genes, and the rest has no known cause. The sample yields about 680,000 clones; about 90% were counted once. The top ten constitute roughly 22% of the sample. Sequenced material: naive CD8+ T cells sorted from blood. The cell subset or site label corresponds to: CD45RA+CCR7+. The receptors shown here come from a man younger than 40 in good health.

This CDR3 reads CASSQQPYEQYF. DNA of the CDR3: TGTGCCAGCAGCCAACAACCCTACGAGCAGTACTTC. The V gene is TRBV14, the J gene TRBJ2-7; the D is unclear. CDR3 length equals 12 residues. Germline loops: CDR1 SGHDN, CDR2 FVKESK. V was cut by 2 bases and J by 2 bases, with 4 bases left in between. The whole variable domain, remainder taken from reference TRBV14 and TRBJ2-7, is EAGVTQFPSHSVIEKGQTVTLRCDPISGHDNLYWYRRVMGKEIKFLLHFVKESKQDESGMPNNRFLAERTGGTYSTLKVQPAELEDSGVYFCASSQQPYEQYFGPGTRLTVT.

The chain joins TRBV5-1 to TRBJ2-7; no clear D gene. The CDR3 runs to 13 residues. The germline V gene has CDR1 SGHRS and CDR2 YFSETQ. Trimming cost V 4 bases and J 1 base, with 9 bases left between them. Here the CDR3 reads CASSHTESYEQYF. CDR3 DNA: TGCGCCAGCAGCCATACTGAGTCCTACGAGCAGTACTTC.

V and J are TRBV19 and TRBJ2-1; 10 nucleotides align to TRBD2. This CDR3 is built from 14 residues. V was pared by 7 bases and J by 8 bases, with 8 bases of the junction left unmatched. From germline, CDR1 is LNHDA and CDR2 SQIVND (reference sequence). CDR3 coding DNA: TGTGCCAGTACCCCTAGCGGGAGTTCGGATGAGCAGTTCTTC. As protein: CASTPSGSSDEQFF. Full variable domain (outside the CDR3, taken from reference TRBV19 and TRBJ2-1): DGGITQSPKYLFRKEGQNVTLSCEQNLNHDAMYWYRQDPGQGLRLIYYSQIVNDFQKGDIAEGYSVSREKKESFPLTVTSAQKNPTAFYLCASTPSGSSDEQFFGPGTRLTVL.

This rearrangement joins TRBV27 to TRBJ2-7; TRBD2 agrees at 15 bases. CDR3 length equals 16 residues. Germline loops: CDR1 MNHEY, CDR2 SMNVEV (reference sequence). The V and J ends lost 4 bases and 4 bases, in that order; junction bases with no gene match: 5. The CDR3 loop reads CASSSGLAGGSYEQYF. The CDR3 nucleotides are TGTGCCAGCAGTTCCGGACTAGCGGGAGGGTCATACGAGCAGTACTTC.

The chain uses TRBV9 and TRBJ2-1; perhaps TRBD2 as D (6 bases). V lost 0 bases, J lost 4 bases, and 14 bases lay in between. Germline values: CDR1 SGDLS, CDR2 YYNGEE. The CDR3 has 16 residues. The CDR3 DNA sequence: TGTGCCAGCAGCGTAGGGGGCAGCGGGCCTTACAATGAGCAGTTCTTC. This codes for CASSVGGSGPYNEQFF.

This sequence joins TRBV10-2 and TRBJ2-7; no clear D gene. Germline V gene lookup returns CDR1 WSHSY and CDR2 SAAADI. The CDR3 is 15 amino acids. V shed 4 bases and J shed 0 bases, with 13 bases lying between them. The CDR3 is CASSGKAETSYEQYF. CDR3 nucleotides: TGCGCCAGCAGTGGTAAAGCTGAAACCTCCTACGAGCAGTACTTC.

The J gene is TRBJ1-2, the V gene TRBV9; D gene unclear. Between the trimmed V and J ends, which lost 6 bases and 5 bases, there was a span of 11 bases. The length of the CDR3 is 12 residues. The V gene's germline CDR1 is SGDLS and CDR2 YYNGEE. The CDR3 DNA reads TGTGCCAGCAACTTCGGCGGTTATGGCTACACCTTC. Amino acid sequence: CASNFGGYGYTF. The full variable domain, rest sourced from reference TRBV9 and TRBJ1-2, is DSGVTQTPKHLITATGQRVTLRCSPRSGDLSVYWYQQSLDQGLQFLIQYYNGEERAKGNILERFSAQQFPDLHSELNLSSLELGDSALYFCASNFGGYGYTFGSGTRLTVV.

The chain couples TRBV5-1 to TRBJ2-5; 9 bases match TRBD1. The J segment lost 4 bases and the V segment lost 4 bases, leaving 8 bases of the junction unmatched. Germline V lookup: CDR1 SGHRS, CDR2 YFSETQ. The CDR3 spans 15 residues. CDR3: CASSPNTGGAETQYF. CDR3 sequence (DNA): TGCGCCAGCAGCCCGAACACAGGGGGCGCAGAGACCCAGTACTTC.

This chain joins TRBV5-6 and TRBJ2-7; D is unclear. V lost 0 bases and J 5 bases, leaving 12 bases between the germline ends. Germline V gene sequence: CDR1 SGHDT, CDR2 YYEEEE. The CDR3 has 14 residues. The DNA of the CDR3 is TGTGCCAGCAGCTTGGGTTGGGGTACCCACGAGCAGTACTTC. Translating it yields CASSLGWGTHEQYF.

Concerning this clone: Other DNA sequences from this sample encode an identical CDR3 as well. The chain recombines TRBV2 with TRBJ2-3; D call uncertain. Trimming left V 6 bases short and J 6 bases short, with 4 bases between. This CDR3 contains 10 residues. The V gene's germline CDR1 is SNHLY and CDR2 FYNNEI. The CDR3 reads CASRGDTQYF. The CDR3, as DNA: TGTGCCAGCAGGGGTGATACGCAGTATTTT.

V is TRBV7-9 and J is TRBJ2-5; TRBD2 might be the D (6 bases). V lost 7 bases and J lost 2, with 11 bases in between. Per the germline V gene, CDR1 is SEHNR and CDR2 is FQNEAQ (reference sequence). This CDR3 comprises 13 residues. Written as DNA, the CDR3 is TGTGCCAGCACCGACGGGGGACAAGAGACCCAGTACTTC. It translates to CASTDGGQETQYF.

This sequence joins TRBV28 and TRBJ1-1; D unresolved. The germline V and J ends were trimmed by 6 bases and 4 bases, with 15 bases remaining between them. The CDR3 length is 14 residues. CDR1 is MDHEN, CDR2 SYDVKM, per germline. The CDR3 coding sequence is TGTGCCAGCAGCCAACTCGCAGGAGTCACTGAAGCTTTCTTT. As protein: CASSQLAGVTEAFF.

V and J are TRBV2 and TRBJ1-2; D not certain. V was clipped by 4 bases and J by 4 bases, with 10 bases between them. The CDR3 sequence is 13 residues long. Germline V lookup: CDR1 SNHLY, CDR2 FYNNEI. The CDR3 sequence is CASSVGPSYGYTF. CDR3 nucleotides: TGTGCCAGCAGTGTGGGCCCGAGCTATGGCTACACCTTC.

This clone was counted between two and nine times. The V call is TRBV7-9, the J call TRBJ2-7; D remains unclear. Germline CDR1 reads SEHNR; CDR2 reads FQNEAQ (reference sequence). Trimming left V 5 bases short and J 7 bases short, with 9 bases between. The CDR3 has 11 residues. This CDR3 reads CASSNMEEQYF. Here the CDR3 DNA reads TGTGCCAGCAGCAATATGGAAGAGCAGTACTTC.

This clone was seen once. The rearrangement uses TRBV4-3 and TRBJ2-3; TRBD2 matches 11 bases. CDR1 is LGHNA and CDR2 is YSLEER in the germline V gene. The CDR3 totals 17 residues. V lost 2 bases to trimming and J lost 2 bases; unmatched junction nucleotides: 6. The CDR3: CASSQSVGLAVTDTQYF. In DNA, the CDR3 is TGCGCCAGCAGCCAATCGGTGGGACTAGCGGTCACAGATACGCAGTATTTT.

The chain has TRBV10-3 and TRBJ2-2; 8 bases are shared with TRBD2. The CDR3 contains 15 residues. V was clipped by 5 bases and J by 6 bases; unmatched bases: 8. Germline V gene lookup returns CDR1 ENHRY and CDR2 SYGVKD. CDR3 protein: CAISPKATSAGELFF. CDR3 nucleotide sequence: TGTGCCATCAGTCCCAAGGCGACTAGCGCCGGGGAGCTGTTTTTT.

V is TRBV7-2 and J is TRBJ2-1, with a weak D call TRBD2 (6 bases). The CDR3 sequence is 12 residues long. Trimming shortened V by 5 bases and J by 7 bases, and 9 bases separated the two germline ends. CDR1 and CDR2 from the germline V gene are SGHTA and FQGNSA. CDR3 in amino acids: CASSPAGNEQFF. CDR3 nucleotides: TGTGCCAGCAGCCCCGCGGGGAATGAGCAGTTCTTC.

The V and J genes are TRBV7-9 and TRBJ1-4, with D hard to call. The germline gives CDR1 SEHNR, CDR2 FQNEAQ (reference sequence). The CDR3 spans 17 residues. The V end lost 3 bases, the J end lost 5 bases, and 19 bases lay between the germline ends. CDR3: CASSFYQGPDQNEKLFF. The CDR3 nucleotides are TGTGCCAGCAGCTTTTATCAAGGCCCAGATCAAAATGAAAAACTGTTTTTT.

This clone was observed a single time. V and J are TRBV5-5 and TRBJ1-2, with 9 bases that match TRBD1. Germline values: CDR1 SGHKS, CDR2 YYEKEE (reference sequence). V lost 0 bases to trimming and J lost 7 bases; unmatched junction nucleotides: 10. CDR3 length: 16 residues. The chain's CDR3 is CASSLDVRGTGSGYTF. CDR3 nucleotide sequence: TGTGCCAGCAGCTTGGACGTCCGCGGGACAGGGAGTGGCTACACCTTC.

V and J are TRBV10-3 and TRBJ2-3; TRBD2 aligns across 11 bases. V lost 10 bases and J lost 2; bases outside the gene matches: 5. Germline CDR1 ENHRY, CDR2 SYGVKD. The CDR3 totals 14 residues. The DNA of the CDR3 is TGTGCCACTTATAGCGGGAGGGCCACAGATACGCAGTATTTT. It specifies CATYSGRATDTQYF.

This rearrangement joins TRBV19 to TRBJ2-7; TRBD1 might be the D (6 bases). Trimming stripped 5 bases from V and 3 bases from J, with 11 bases between. Per germline, CDR1 LNHDA and CDR2 SQIVND (reference sequence). This CDR3 has 13 residues. The CDR3 nucleotides read TGTGCCAGTAGTGCCAACAGGGTCTACGAGCAGTACTTC. Translation: CASSANRVYEQYF.

The chain uses TRBV7-2 and TRBJ2-1; 8 nucleotides align to TRBD1. The V gene's germline CDR1 is SGHTA and CDR2 FQGNSA. With V trimmed by 5 bases and J by 8 bases, 5 bases remained unmatched. This CDR3 is built from 13 residues. The CDR3 loop reads CASSRRGRHEQFF. The CDR3 DNA reads as TGTGCCAGCAGCCGCAGGGGGCGGCATGAGCAGTTCTTC. The complete variable domain, with remaining parts taken from reference TRBV7-2 and TRBJ2-1, reads GAGVSQSPSNKVTEKGKDVELRCDPISGHTALYWYRQSLGQGLEFLIYFQGNSAPDKSGLPSDRFSAERTGGSVSTLTIQRTQQEDSAVYLCASSRRGRHEQFFGPGTRLTVL.

The V call is TRBV27, the J call TRBJ1-1; 9 bases map to TRBD1. The CDR3 totals 18 residues. Germline V gene data show CDR1 as MNHEY and CDR2 as SMNVEV (reference sequence). The V gene end was trimmed by 3 bases and the J gene end by 0 bases; junction bases not matched to a gene: 11. The CDR3 DNA reads as TGTGCCAGCAGTTTTCCCGGACAGGGGAGGGGATTGAACACTGAAGCTTTCTTT. It codes for CASSFPGQGRGLNTEAFF.

With regard to this clone: Other DNA sequences within the sample encode an identical CDR3. The rearrangement links TRBV4-1 to TRBJ2-7, with D tentatively TRBD2 (5 bases). The CDR3 loop spans 14 amino acids. From germline, CDR1 is MGHRA and CDR2 YSYEKL. V gave up 0 bases and J gave up 0 bases, with 6 bases separating them. The CDR3 DNA sequence: TGCGCCAGCAGCCAAGATACTAGCTCCTACGAGCAGTACTTC. It yields the protein CASSQDTSSYEQYF.

As to this clone: The sample contains more than one DNA sequence encoding this CDR3. The CDR3 here is CASSNIGDEQFF. CDR3 nucleotides: TGTGCCAGCAGTAATATTGGCGATGAGCAGTTCTTC. This sequence joins TRBV27 and TRBJ2-1; no clear D. This CDR3 has 12 residues. The V gene's germline CDR1 is MNHEY and CDR2 SMNVEV (reference sequence). Trimming removed 5 bases at V and 8 bases at J, with 10 bases between.

The chain uses TRBV7-6 and TRBJ1-1, with D possibly TRBD1 on 5 matching bases. The CDR3 contains 16 residues. Trimming removed 1 base at V and 2 bases at J, with 14 bases between. Germline-derived CDR1 and CDR2 are SGHVS and FNYEAQ. The CDR3, as DNA: TGTGCCAGCAGCTTAGGGGGAGGAGGGGCAAACACTGAAGCTTTCTTT. Encoded protein: CASSLGGGGANTEAFF.

Comment on this clone: Within the sample, other DNA sequences also encode this same CDR3. The rearrangement uses TRBV29-1 and TRBJ2-5; 8 nucleotides match TRBD2. The V segment lost 3 bases and the J segment 5 bases; nucleotides outside the gene matches: 5. Per the germline V gene, CDR1 is SQVTM and CDR2 is ANQGSEA. The CDR3 spans 13 residues. The CDR3 DNA sequence: TGCAGCGTTGAGGGACTAGTTGGGGAGACCCAGTACTTC. The encoded protein is CSVEGLVGETQYF. Variable domain in full (rest from reference TRBV29-1 and TRBJ2-5): SAVISQKPSRDICQRGTSLTIQCQVDSQVTMMFWYRQQPGQSLTLIATANQGSEATYESGFVIDKFPISRPNLTFSTLTVSNMSPEDSSIYLCSVEGLVGETQYFGPGTRLLVL.

The V call is TRBV7-6, the J call TRBJ2-5; TRBD2 aligns across 9 bases. There are 15 residues in the CDR3. Looked up from germline, CDR1 is SGHVS and CDR2 is FNYEAQ. The V segment lost 5 bases and the J segment 5 bases; nucleotides outside the gene matches: 9. CDR3 amino acids: CASSALAGAGETQYF. DNA for the CDR3: TGTGCCAGCAGCGCCTTAGCGGGAGCTGGGGAGACCCAGTACTTC.